The 4 T cell receptor beta chains given below trace back to one sample, sequenced in a study of early stage breast cancer tumors (dated by TCRdb to about 2017). Libraries came from the immunoSEQ multiplex PCR assay. TCRdb limited this immuneACCESS table to in-frame rearrangements with V and J called. A share of clones is missing; checked studies link under half to unresolved V genes, and the rest is unexplained. Present in this sample are under 75,000 clones, around three quarters of which were seen just once. Around 3.7% of the sample is in the top ten clones. The sequencing sample was made of blood. The source of these receptors is a person in their thirties with breast cancer.

The chain is built from TRBV29-1 and TRBJ1-1, with unresolved D. Trimming took off 6 bases at V and 5 bases at J, with 16 bases between the two ends. The germline V gene has CDR1 SQVTM and CDR2 ANQGSEA. The CDR3 consists of 13 residues. The CDR3 here is CSVLPWLRTEAFF. Here the CDR3 DNA reads TGCAGCGTCTTACCTTGGTTGAGGACTGAAGCTTTCTTT.

The chain links TRBV2 to TRBJ2-6; D not certain. This CDR3 region has 15 residues. Germline V gene lookup returns CDR1 SNHLY and CDR2 FYNNEI. Trimming removed 3 bases at V and 0 bases at J, with 6 bases between. The CDR3 DNA reads TGTGCCAGCAGTGAGTTCCGCTCTGGGGCCAACGTCCTGACTTTC. Amino acids: CASSEFRSGANVLTF.

This clone was seen a few times. The chain links TRBV30 to TRBJ2-2; no clear D gene. Deletions cut 5 bases from V and 0 bases from J, with 10 bases between. The CDR3 is made up of 14 amino acids. The germline V gene has CDR1 GTSNPN and CDR2 SVGIG (reference sequence). The CDR3 spells CAWSTWANTGELFF. As DNA, the CDR3 is TGTGCCTGGTCGACATGGGCGAACACCGGGGAGCTGTTTTTT.

This clone has just one count. The gene calls are TRBV9 and TRBJ1-1, with D hard to call. The CDR3 has 15 amino acids. Germline loops: CDR1 SGDLS, CDR2 YYNGEE. V was shortened by 0 bases and J by 0 bases, with 9 bases between the two germline ends. CDR3 sequence reads: CASSVEGGMNTEAFF. As DNA, the CDR3 is TGTGCCAGCAGCGTAGAAGGAGGGATGAACACTGAAGCTTTCTTT.